The rows below give T cell receptor beta chains drawn from one sample of a study of cytomegalovirus exposure and HLA in healthy donors. Profiled with immunoSEQ multiplex PCR; TCRdb holds only in-frame clones, not every one. The repertoire consists of 150,000 or so clones, with approximately 94% occurring once and the leading ten covering around 1.9%. Sequencing was performed on PBMCs. The receptors were sampled from a man in his late teens or twenties in good health and CMV-seropositive. Both conserved end residues are part of each CDR3. A D gene is named only where the DNA matches it firmly. Clone size, where shown, is once, few, many, or a class for clones that have expanded.

V gene: TRBV6-6; D gene: TRBD1; J gene: TRBJ2-5; clone size: -; CDR3 protein: CASSYVDRGGETQYF; CDR3 DNA: TGTGCCAGCAGTTACGTCGACAGGGGTGGCGAGACCCAGTACTTC
V gene: TRBV27; D gene: -; J gene: TRBJ1-4; clone size: -; CDR3 protein: CASSSPGRGKLFF; CDR3 DNA: TGTGCCAGCAGTTCCCCAGGGCGGGGAAAACTGTTTTTT
V gene: TRBV6-5; D gene: -; J gene: TRBJ2-5; clone size: -; CDR3 protein: CASSYSRETQYF; CDR3 DNA: TGTGCCAGCAGTTACTCTCGGGAGACCCAGTACTTC
V gene: TRBV2; D gene: TRBD1; J gene: TRBJ2-3; clone size: -; CDR3 protein: CASRPTGGTDTQYF; CDR3 DNA: TGTGCCAGCAGGCCGACAGGGGGCACAGATACGCAGTATTTT
V gene: TRBV19; D gene: TRBD2; J gene: TRBJ2-1; clone size: -; CDR3 protein: CASSLGTSTDNEQFF; CDR3 DNA: TGTGCCAGTAGTCTAGGGACTAGCACCGACAATGAGCAGTTCTTC
V gene: TRBV10-3; D gene: TRBD1; J gene: TRBJ1-4; clone size: -; CDR3 protein: CAISEIWAGGQPNEKLFF; CDR3 DNA: TGTGCCATCAGTGAGATCTGGGCAGGGGGACAACCTAATGAAAAACTGTTTTTT
V gene: TRBV4-1; D gene: -; J gene: TRBJ2-2; clone size: -; CDR3 protein: CASSQVSVLNTGELFF; CDR3 DNA: TGCGCCAGCAGCCAAGTTAGCGTTTTAAACACCGGGGAGCTGTTTTTT
V gene: TRBV5-1; D gene: -; J gene: TRBJ2-6; clone size: -; CDR3 protein: CASSFTGSGANVLTF; CDR3 DNA: TGCGCCAGCAGCTTTACAGGATCTGGGGCCAACGTCCTGACTTTC
V gene: TRBV5-1; D gene: -; J gene: TRBJ2-5; clone size: once; CDR3 protein: CASSSAGLQETQYF; CDR3 DNA: TGCGCCAGCAGCTCCGCCGGACTTCAAGAGACCCAGTACTTC
V gene: TRBV27; D gene: TRBD1; J gene: TRBJ2-2; clone size: -; CDR3 protein: CASSFNSGGTGGELFF; CDR3 DNA: TGTGCCAGCAGTTTCAACTCAGGGGGTACTGGCGGGGAGCTGTTTTTT
V gene: TRBV5-4; D gene: TRBD2; J gene: TRBJ2-7; clone size: once; CDR3 protein: CASSLGGDGAYEQYF; CDR3 DNA: TGTGCCAGCAGCCTGGGGGGGGACGGAGCCTACGAGCAGTACTTC
V gene: TRBV18; D gene: TRBD1; J gene: TRBJ2-1; clone size: -; CDR3 protein: CASSPTGDMFYVEQFF; CDR3 DNA: TGTGCCAGCTCACCGACAGGGGATATGTTCTACGTTGAGCAGTTCTTC
V gene: TRBV28; D gene: -; J gene: TRBJ1-5; clone size: -; CDR3 protein: CASSPDVGGPQHF; CDR3 DNA: TGTGCCAGCAGCCCTGACGTGGGGGGGCCCCAGCATTTT
V gene: TRBV11-2; D gene: -; J gene: TRBJ2-7; clone size: -; CDR3 protein: CASSLPGAVYEQYF; CDR3 DNA: TGTGCCAGCAGCTTACCAGGGGCTGTCTACGAGCAGTACTTC
V gene: TRBV6-5; D gene: TRBD2; J gene: TRBJ2-7; clone size: -; CDR3 protein: CASSLLADSYEQYF; CDR3 DNA: TGTGCCAGCAGCCTACTAGCGGACTCCTACGAGCAGTACTTC
V gene: TRBV19; D gene: -; J gene: TRBJ2-3; clone size: -; CDR3 protein: CASSASSGKASPDTQYF; CDR3 DNA: TGTGCCAGTAGTGCCTCGTCCGGGAAGGCGTCCCCAGATACGCAGTATTTT
V gene: TRBV5-4; D gene: TRBD1; J gene: TRBJ2-3; clone size: -; CDR3 protein: CASSSIAGQGTDTQYF; CDR3 DNA: TGTGCCAGCAGCTCAATTGCGGGACAGGGTACAGATACGCAGTATTTT
V gene: TRBV6-6; D gene: TRBD2; J gene: TRBJ2-7; clone size: -; CDR3 protein: CASSRGVRDGEQYF; CDR3 DNA: TGTGCCAGCAGTCGGGGGGTGAGGGACGGGGAGCAGTACTTC
V gene: TRBV6-1; D gene: TRBD1; J gene: TRBJ1-6; clone size: few; CDR3 protein: CASSGQGTSPLHF; CDR3 DNA: TGTGCCAGCAGTGGACAGGGGACGTCACCCCTCCACTTT
V gene: TRBV6-5; D gene: TRBD2; J gene: TRBJ2-1; clone size: -; CDR3 protein: CASSLSGNEQFF; CDR3 DNA: TGTGCCAGCAGCCTTAGCGGGAATGAGCAGTTCTTC
V gene: TRBV5-1; D gene: -; J gene: TRBJ1-6; clone size: -; CDR3 protein: CASSLAASSYNSPLHF; CDR3 DNA: TGCGCCAGCAGCCTGGCGGCTAGCTCCTATAATTCACCCCTCCACTTT
V gene: TRBV9; D gene: TRBD1; J gene: TRBJ2-5; clone size: -; CDR3 protein: CASSLTGAGTQYF; CDR3 DNA: TGTGCCAGCAGCCTGACAGGGGCCGGGACCCAGTACTTC
V gene: TRBV28; D gene: -; J gene: TRBJ1-4; clone size: -; CDR3 protein: CASRTISRGEKLFF; CDR3 DNA: TGTGCCAGCAGGACTATATCTAGGGGGGAAAAACTGTTTTTT
V gene: TRBV7-9; D gene: TRBD1; J gene: TRBJ1-5; clone size: -; CDR3 protein: CASSDRTGDSNQPQHF; CDR3 DNA: TGTGCCAGCAGCGACCGGACAGGGGACAGCAATCAGCCCCAGCATTTT
V gene: TRBV28; D gene: TRBD1; J gene: TRBJ2-1; clone size: -; CDR3 protein: CASSHGQGPLF; CDR3 DNA: TGTGCCAGCAGCCACGGACAGGGCCCACTCTTC
V gene: TRBV4-1; D gene: TRBD1; J gene: TRBJ1-1; clone size: -; CDR3 protein: CASSQEPGQGTEAFF; CDR3 DNA: TGCGCCAGCAGCCAAGAGCCCGGACAGGGCACTGAAGCTTTCTTT
V gene: TRBV2; D gene: -; J gene: TRBJ1-5; clone size: once; CDR3 protein: CASMRASNQPQHF; CDR3 DNA: TGTGCCAGCATGAGGGCCTCCAATCAGCCCCAGCATTTT
V gene: TRBV5-1; D gene: TRBD2; J gene: TRBJ2-3; clone size: -; CDR3 protein: CASSLAGTSGSTDTQYF; CDR3 DNA: TGCGCCAGCAGCTTAGCCGGGACTAGCGGGTCCACAGATACGCAGTATTTT
V gene: TRBV5-1; D gene: TRBD1; J gene: TRBJ2-2; clone size: -; CDR3 protein: CASIWGTGNTGELFF; CDR3 DNA: TGCGCCAGCATATGGGGGACAGGGAACACCGGGGAGCTGTTTTTT
V gene: TRBV6-6; D gene: -; J gene: TRBJ2-3; clone size: -; CDR3 protein: CASSFMAGINTDTQYF; CDR3 DNA: TGTGCCAGCAGTTTCATGGCGGGAATCAACACAGATACGCAGTATTTT
V gene: TRBV20-1; D gene: -; J gene: TRBJ2-7; clone size: -; CDR3 protein: CSAAVNYEQYF; CDR3 DNA: TGCAGTGCCGCAGTCAATTACGAGCAGTACTTC
V gene: TRBV5-1; D gene: -; J gene: TRBJ1-5; clone size: -; CDR3 protein: CASSLAGNQPQHF; CDR3 DNA: TGCGCCAGCAGCTTGGCTGGCAATCAGCCCCAGCATTTT
V gene: TRBV6-6; D gene: -; J gene: TRBJ2-1; clone size: -; CDR3 protein: CASSYSAYNEQFF; CDR3 DNA: TGTGCCAGCAGTTACTCCGCGTACAATGAGCAGTTCTTC
V gene: TRBV4-2; D gene: TRBD2; J gene: TRBJ2-1; clone size: -; CDR3 protein: CASSRTSGRHLGDNEQFF; CDR3 DNA: TGTGCCAGCAGCCGGACTAGCGGGAGGCATTTAGGGGACAATGAGCAGTTCTTC
V gene: TRBV5-1; D gene: TRBD1; J gene: TRBJ2-4; clone size: -; CDR3 protein: CASSLEGQGMLAKNIQYF; CDR3 DNA: TGCGCCAGCAGCTTGGAGGGACAGGGGATGTTAGCCAAAAACATTCAGTACTTC
V gene: TRBV19; D gene: TRBD1; J gene: TRBJ1-1; clone size: once; CDR3 protein: CATRQGGRTEAFF; CDR3 DNA: TGTGCCACTAGACAGGGGGGTCGGACTGAAGCTTTCTTT
V gene: TRBV4-1; D gene: -; J gene: TRBJ2-2; clone size: -; CDR3 protein: CASSQSWDSLTGELFF; CDR3 DNA: TGCGCCAGCAGCCAATCATGGGACTCCTTGACCGGGGAGCTGTTTTTT